The table lists the clone carrying this T cell receptor (beta chain) with a few counts. V shed 6 bases and J 3 bases; nucleotides not matched to a gene: 9. The germline V gene has CDR1 KGHSH and CDR2 LQKENI. The CDR3 runs 15 residues. The data originate from a study of CD8 T cells in ankylosing spondylitis. Molecular-barcoded quantitative 5'-RACE produced these TCR beta libraries. Each CDR3 protein gets one entry after TCRdb re-called the 5' RACE reads with MiXCR. The data show a few hundred thousand distinct CDR3 sequences, with about 9.9% seen just once and roughly 9% held by the top ten. The specimen was blood, either unsorted or a sorted T cell fraction (not recorded which). V and J are TRBV18 and TRBJ2-7; 9 bases agree with TRBD1. This receptor was identified in a female donor with ankylosing spondylitis or in good health (not recorded which). The CDR3 reads CASSPIPGQGYEQYF. CDR3 nucleotides: TGTGCCAGCTCCCCGATCCCGGGACAGGGCTACGAGCAGTACTTC.